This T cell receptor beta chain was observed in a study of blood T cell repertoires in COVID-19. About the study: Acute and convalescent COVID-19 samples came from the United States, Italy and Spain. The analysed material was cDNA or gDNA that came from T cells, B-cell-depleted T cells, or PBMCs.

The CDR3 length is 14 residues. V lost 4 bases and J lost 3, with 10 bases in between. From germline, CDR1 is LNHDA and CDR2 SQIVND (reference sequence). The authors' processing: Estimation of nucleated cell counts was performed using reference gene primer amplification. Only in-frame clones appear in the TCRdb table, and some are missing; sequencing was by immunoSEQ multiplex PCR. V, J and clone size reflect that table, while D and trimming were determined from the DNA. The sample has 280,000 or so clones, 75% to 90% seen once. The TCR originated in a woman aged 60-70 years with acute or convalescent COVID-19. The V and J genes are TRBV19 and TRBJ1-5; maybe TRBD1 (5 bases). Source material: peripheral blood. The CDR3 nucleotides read TGTGCCAGTAGTAGGGGCGGGAACAATCAGCCCCAGCATTTT. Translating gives CASSRGGNNQPQHF.